The 5 T cell receptor beta chains below come from one sample, sequenced in a study of blood T cells in healthy people across ages. The authors ran a second PCR of roughly 7 to 11 cycles using a sample-barcoded 5' primer and a J-beta primer mix. Each CDR3 protein is one row after TCRdb ran MiXCR on the 5' RACE reads. The sample gives approximately 880,000 distinct CDR3 sequences, around 48% of which show up once; about an eighth is in the top ten. The material sequenced was blood. These TCRs come from a man between 25 and 39 years old in good health.

In its sample, this clonotype was seen once. The CDR3 here is CASSFEIGGSYEQYF. The CDR3 DNA follows: TGTGCCAGCAGTTTTGAAATCGGCGGCTCCTACGAGCAGTACTTC. V gene TRBV28 combines with J gene TRBJ2-7, with D uncertain. Germline V CDR1 and CDR2: MDHEN, SYDVKM. Trimming took off 3 bases at V and 0 bases at J, with 12 bases between the two ends. This CDR3 comprises 15 residues. Full variable domain (missing parts from reference TRBV28 and TRBJ2-7): DVKVTQSSRYLVKRTGEKVFLECVQDMDHENMFWYRQDPGLGLRLIYFSYDVKMKEKGDIPEGYSVSREKKERFSLILESASTNQTSMYLCASSFEIGGSYEQYFGPGTRLTVT.

V and J are TRBV28 and TRBJ1-5; possibly TRBD1 for D (5 bases). Germline assignment: CDR1 MDHEN and CDR2 SYDVKM. V shed 4 bases and J shed 5 bases, with 18 bases lying between them. This CDR3 is 16 amino acids long. CDR3 sequence: CASSSLSQGPHQPQHF. For the CDR3, the DNA is TGTGCCAGCAGTTCCCTTAGCCAGGGCCCACATCAGCCCCAGCATTTT.

Points on this clonotype: Sequence at one end of the junction differs from germline and may be a read error. CDR3 region: CASSQAGQTYNAQFF. CDR3 bases: TGCGCCAGCAGCCAGGCGGGGCAGACTTACAATGCGCAGTTCTTC. The V call is TRBV4-1, the J call TRBJ2-1, with a tentative D call TRBD2 (6 bases). CDR1 is MGHRA, CDR2 YSYEKL, per germline. CDR3 size: 15 residues.

CDR3 nucleotides: TGTGCCATCAGTGAGTCCCGGACTAGCTTCTCTCCAGATACGCAGTATTTT. Protein sequence: CAISESRTSFSPDTQYF. The V call is TRBV10-3, the J call TRBJ2-3, with 8 bases matching TRBD2. V lost 0 bases, J lost 4 bases, and 9 bases stayed unmatched. The CDR3 covers 17 residues. Germline lookup yields CDR1 ENHRY and CDR2 SYGVKD.

DNA for the CDR3: TGTGCCAGCAGTTTATCTGTCCGGGGACGGAACCAAGAGACCCAGTACTTC. It is translated as CASSLSVRGRNQETQYF. J is TRBJ2-5 and V is TRBV27; either TRBD1 or TRBD2 may supply D (5 bases each). CDR3 size: 17 residues. Germline values: CDR1 MNHEY, CDR2 SMNVEV (reference sequence). V was trimmed by 0 bases and J by 0 bases, leaving 14 bases between them.